This T cell receptor beta chain was identified during a study of post-analysis software for immune sequencing data. Study context: Included courses were relapsing-remitting and secondary progressive multiple sclerosis; progressive-relapsing multiple sclerosis was also included. Whole-study results and caveats: In patients, TRBV5-6, TRBV5-1 and TRBV20-1 belonged to roughly 5 TRBV segments found more frequently than in controls. Controls significantly exceeded multiple sclerosis patients in normalized Chao1 diversity.

This clonotype was detected a few times. Its antigen is undetermined. The V end was cut by 5 bases, the J end by 4 bases, with 14 bases between. The CDR3 has 14 amino acids. Germline V gives CDR1 SGHAT, CDR2 FQNNGV. Each TCR beta cDNA library carried unique molecular identifiers. TCRdb redid the calling of the PCR reads with MiXCR, one entry per CDR3 protein. The table records fewer than 850,000 distinct CDR3 sequences, 30% of them present only once. Source material: blood. The source of this sequence is a girl under 18 with multiple sclerosis. V gene TRBV11-2 combines with J gene TRBJ1-2; D unclear. CDR3 residues: CASSPRARTYGYTF. The CDR3 DNA sequence: TGTGCCAGCAGCCCTCGGGCCAGGACCTATGGCTACACCTTC.